These 17 T cell receptor beta chains were sequenced from one sample in a study of post-analysis software for immune sequencing data. Findings and caveats of the study: Included in a set of roughly 5 TRBV segments more frequent in patients than controls were TRBV5-6, TRBV5-1 and TRBV20-1.

Presence of unique molecular identifiers characterized the TCR beta cDNA libraries. TCRdb fed the PCR reads into MiXCR, producing one record per CDR3 protein. This sample has about 170,000 distinct CDR3 sequences, with 30% found just once. No antigen has been identified for these receptors. Source material: blood. The receptors here all came from a girl between 10 and 17 years old with multiple sclerosis.

V is TRBV28 and J is TRBJ2-5, with D uncertain. TRBJ2-1 matches the DNA end more closely, so the J call is doubtful. CDR1 is MDHEN, CDR2 SYDVKM, per germline. This CDR3 is built from 13 residues. DNA of the CDR3: TGTGCCAGCAGTTCAGACGCTAAAGAGACCCAGTTCTTC. Translating gives CASSSDAKETQFF.

The CDR3: CASSSFRTGGLGGYTF. The DNA for the CDR3 is TGTGCCAGCAGCTCGTTCCGGACAGGGGGCTTGGGGGGCTACACCTTC. The genes are TRBV7-9 and TRBJ1-2; 11 bases match TRBD1. Germline lookup yields CDR1 SEHNR and CDR2 FQNEAQ (reference sequence). CDR3 size: 16 residues. The V and J ends lost 4 bases and 8 bases, in that order; junction bases with no gene match: 12.

V is TRBV7-6 and J is TRBJ2-1; TRBD2 matches 9 bases. The germline V gene has CDR1 SGHVS and CDR2 FNYEAQ. Trimming at V came to 2 bases and at J to 7 bases, leaving 6 bases not matched to a gene. This CDR3 contains 15 residues. The chain's CDR3 is CASSLNRAGGNEQFF. The CDR3 nucleotides read TGTGCCAGCAGCTTAAATAGGGCGGGGGGGAATGAGCAGTTCTTC.

This clonotype was detected once. The gene calls are TRBV20-1 and TRBJ1-2; tentatively, D is TRBD1 (6 bases). The CDR3 is made up of 12 amino acids. CDR1 and CDR2 from the germline V gene are DFQATT and SNEGSKA (reference sequence). This CDR3 reads CRARKGGWGYTF. The CDR3 DNA sequence: TGCAGGGCCAGGAAGGGGGGATGGGGCTACACCTTC.

This clonotype was seen many times. The V call is TRBV5-1, the J call TRBJ2-5; D might be TRBD2 (5 bases). The length of the CDR3 is 15 residues. The germline gives CDR1 SGHRS, CDR2 YFSETQ. V gave up 2 bases and J gave up 1 base, with 12 bases separating them. CDR3 protein: CASSFGSGPQETQYF. CDR3 DNA: TGCGCCAGCAGCTTTGGGAGCGGACCCCAAGAGACCCAGTACTTC.

This clonotype was recorded at least ten times. CDR3 in amino acids: CASTLFRDSFKEQYF. CDR3 DNA sequence: TGTGCCAGCACCCTGTTCCGGGACTCCTTCAAGGAGCAGTACTTC. This chain connects TRBV28 to TRBJ2-5; TRBD2 is a possible D gene (6 bases). Germline CDR1 is MDHEN and CDR2 is SYDVKM. CDR3 length: 15 amino acids. V lost 7 bases and J 11 bases, leaving 26 bases between the germline ends.

A note on this clonotype: This clone may be a read error of a much larger clone one base away. The chain carries TRBV27 and TRBJ2-1; D may be TRBD1 or TRBD2 (6 bases each). Germline V gene sequence: CDR1 MNHEY, CDR2 SMNVEV (reference sequence). This CDR3 is built from 14 residues. CDR3: CAGSLFTGRNEQFF. The CDR3 region has the DNA TGTGCCGGCAGTTTATTTACAGGGAGGAATGAGCAGTTCTTC.

The sample holds a few counts of this clonotype. This chain links TRBV5-6 with TRBJ1-2, with D possibly TRBD1 on 5 matching bases. Trimming removed 4 bases at V and 3 bases at J, with 16 bases between. Germline CDR1 reads SGHDT; CDR2 reads YYEEEE. This CDR3 spans 15 amino acids. The CDR3 loop is CASSLDSGFHYGYTF. The CDR3 coding sequence is TGTGCCAGCAGCCTGGATTCAGGGTTTCACTATGGCTACACCTTC.

The chain is built from TRBV12-3 or TRBV12-4 and TRBJ1-2; no reliable D call. This CDR3 spans 14 amino acids. V was trimmed by 5 bases and J by 8 bases, leaving 18 bases between them. CDR3 protein: CASSPPGPDLGYTF. CDR3 nucleotides: TGTGCCAGCAGTCCACCAGGCCCGGACCTCGGCTACACCTTC.

This clonotype appeared many times. The CDR3 DNA reads as TGTGCCAGCAGGCGGGACCTCACAGATACGCAGTATTTT. Amino acids: CASRRDLTDTQYF. The genes are TRBV12-3 or TRBV12-4 and TRBJ2-3; possibly TRBD2 for D (6 bases). The CDR3 extends over 13 amino acids. Trimming took 6 bases from V and 2 from J, leaving 9 bases between them.

The gene calls are TRBV5-1 and TRBJ2-7; the match to TRBD2 covers 11 bases. The J call may be faulty, since TRBJ2-5 better matches the DNA end. The CDR3 is made up of 16 amino acids. Germline V CDR1 and CDR2: SGHRS, YFSETQ. The CDR3 DNA sequence: TGCGCCAGCAGCGTAGGGGTAGCGGGGGGGAAAGAGACCCAGTACTTC. Protein product: CASSVGVAGGKETQYF.

Turning to this clonotype: Given a much more abundant clone one base away, this may be a read error. The V call is TRBV20-1, the J call TRBJ2-1; TRBD2 might be the D (5 bases). Germline loops: CDR1 DFQATT, CDR2 SNEGSKA (reference sequence). The CDR3 extends over 15 amino acids. CDR3: CNARKASQSDNEQFF. The CDR3 DNA reads as TGCAATGCTAGAAAGGCTAGCCAAAGCGACAATGAGCAGTTCTTC.

This clonotype turned up a few times. The chain combines TRBV29-1 with TRBJ2-2, with D uncertain. This CDR3 has 15 amino acids. Germline lookup yields CDR1 SQVTM and CDR2 ANQGSEA. V gave up 4 bases and J gave up 4 bases, with 16 bases separating them. The CDR3 reads CSVASDGRITGELFF. CDR3 bases: TGCAGCGTTGCTTCGGACGGGCGGATCACCGGGGAGCTGTTTTTT.

This clonotype has more than one count but fewer than ten. The rearrangement uses TRBV28 and TRBJ1-6; TRBD1 might be the D (6 bases). Germline CDR1 and CDR2: MDHEN and SYDVKM. The CDR3 is 17 residues long. V was trimmed by 2 bases and J by 8 bases, leaving 19 bases between them. CDR3 nucleotides: TGTGCCAGCAGTTTAGGGGGGTCGGGGACAAAAGATTCACCCCTCCACTTT. Its translation is CASSLGGSGTKDSPLHF.

The count of this clonotype is one. A much larger clone differs by one base, so this may be a read error. The V and J genes are TRBV9 and TRBJ2-7, with D unclear. This CDR3 region has 14 residues. Germline V gene lookup returns CDR1 SGDLS and CDR2 YYNGEE. CDR3 in DNA: TGTGCCAGCAGCGTAGAACAGAGCTCCTACGGGCAGTACTTC. It specifies CASSVEQSSYGQYF.

This clonotype has just a few counts. The V call is TRBV20-1, the J call TRBJ1-4; D gene unclear. CDR1 and CDR2 from the germline V gene are DFQATT and SNEGSKA (reference sequence). The CDR3 loop spans 13 amino acids. V was pared by 6 bases and J by 2 bases, with 10 bases between. CDR3 nucleotides: TGCAGTGCGGGTGTGACGACTAATGAAAAACTGTTTTTT. Its protein is CSAGVTTNEKLFF.

This clonotype came up many times. This sequence joins TRBV29-1 and TRBJ2-5; D call uncertain. CDR1 and CDR2 (germline): SQVTM, ANQGSEA. The V end was cut by 7 bases, the J end by 5 bases, with 8 bases between. The CDR3 runs to 10 residues. The CDR3 here is CSGASETQYF. CDR3 sequence (DNA): TGCAGCGGCGCGAGCGAGACCCAGTACTTC.